This T cell receptor (beta chain) is drawn from a study of T cells in Graves' hyperthyroidism and ophthalmopathy. Across the study: Peripheral blood collection took place at initial diagnosis, before any treatment. Study-level points and caveats: Appearing also in blood were most of the thyroid clonotypes expanded above 0.001.

The CDR3 regions of TCR beta were amplified from RNA transcripts. Carried out on the TCR CDR3, a first-round RT-PCR used the HTBI primer set. TCRdb reprocessed the multiplex PCR reads with MiXCR, giving one entry per CDR3 protein. The repertoire holds fewer than 550,000 distinct CDR3 sequences, with approximately 15% as singletons. This CDR3 spans 11 amino acids. Germline lookup yields CDR1 DFQATT and CDR2 SNEGSKA (reference sequence). Trimming took 6 bases from V and 10 from J, leaving 15 bases between them. Points on this clonotype: Its antigen is still unknown.

The sample consisted of blood. This TCR derives from a woman in her late teens or twenties with Graves' hyperthyroidism. The chain recombines TRBV20-1 with TRBJ1-2, with a possible D match to TRBD1 (6 bases). CDR3 residues: CSAKNPGDYTF. CDR3 nucleotide sequence: TGCAGTGCGAAGAACCCAGGGGACTACACCTTC.